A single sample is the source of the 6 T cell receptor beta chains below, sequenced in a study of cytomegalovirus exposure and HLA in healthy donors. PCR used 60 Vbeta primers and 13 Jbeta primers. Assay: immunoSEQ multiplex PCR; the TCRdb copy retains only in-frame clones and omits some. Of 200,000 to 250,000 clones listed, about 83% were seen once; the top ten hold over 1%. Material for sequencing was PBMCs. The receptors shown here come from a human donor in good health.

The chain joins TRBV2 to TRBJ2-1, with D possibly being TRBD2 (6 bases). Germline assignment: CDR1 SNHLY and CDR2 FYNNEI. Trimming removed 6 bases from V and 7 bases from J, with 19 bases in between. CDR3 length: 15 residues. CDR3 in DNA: TGTGCCAGCAGGGAATCTAGCGCTGTGATGAATGAGCAGTTCTTC. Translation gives CASRESSAVMNEQFF.

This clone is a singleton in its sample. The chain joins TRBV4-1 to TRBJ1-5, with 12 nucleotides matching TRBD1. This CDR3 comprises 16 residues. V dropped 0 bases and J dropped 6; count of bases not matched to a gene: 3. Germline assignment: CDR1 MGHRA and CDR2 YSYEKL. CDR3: CASSQEPGQGAQPQHF. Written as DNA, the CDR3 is TGCGCCAGCAGCCAAGAGCCGGGACAGGGGGCTCAGCCCCAGCATTTT.

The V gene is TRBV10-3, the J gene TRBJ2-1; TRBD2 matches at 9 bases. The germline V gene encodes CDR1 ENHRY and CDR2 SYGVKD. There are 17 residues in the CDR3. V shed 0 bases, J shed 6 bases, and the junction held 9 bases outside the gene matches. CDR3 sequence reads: CAISESSVAGVRNEQFF. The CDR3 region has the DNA TGTGCCATCAGTGAGTCCTCGGTAGCGGGAGTTCGCAATGAGCAGTTCTTC.

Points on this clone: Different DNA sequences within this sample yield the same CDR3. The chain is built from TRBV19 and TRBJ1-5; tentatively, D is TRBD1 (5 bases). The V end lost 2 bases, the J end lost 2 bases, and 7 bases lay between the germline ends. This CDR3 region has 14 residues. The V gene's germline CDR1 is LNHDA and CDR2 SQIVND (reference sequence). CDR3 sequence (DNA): TGTGCCAGTAGTATAACAGGCGGCAATCAGCCCCAGCATTTT. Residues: CASSITGGNQPQHF.

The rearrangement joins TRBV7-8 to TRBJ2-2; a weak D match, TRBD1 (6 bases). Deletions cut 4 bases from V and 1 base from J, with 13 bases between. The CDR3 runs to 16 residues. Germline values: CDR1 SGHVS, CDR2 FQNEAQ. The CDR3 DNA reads TGTGCCAGCAGCTCCCGAGGACAGAAGAACACCGGGGAGCTGTTTTTT. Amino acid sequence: CASSSRGQKNTGELFF. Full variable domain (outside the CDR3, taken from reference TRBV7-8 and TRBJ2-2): GAGVSQSPRYKVAKRGQDVALRCDPISGHVSLFWYQQALGQGPEFLTYFQNEAQLDKSGLPSDRFFAERPEGSVSTLKIQRTQQEDSAVYLCASSSRGQKNTGELFFGEGSRLTVL.

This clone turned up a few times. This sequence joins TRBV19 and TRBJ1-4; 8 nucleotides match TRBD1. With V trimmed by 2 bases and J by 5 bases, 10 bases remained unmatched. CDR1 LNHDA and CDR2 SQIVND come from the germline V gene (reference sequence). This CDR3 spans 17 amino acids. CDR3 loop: CASSIIGQGARNEKLFF. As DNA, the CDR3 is TGTGCCAGTAGTATAATAGGGCAGGGGGCGAGAAATGAAAAACTGTTTTTT.